This T cell receptor (beta chain) comes out of a study of early T cells in non-severe SARS-CoV-2 infection. Study-level background: Bulk RNA isolated from unsorted whole blood underwent sequencing; chains were not paired. Study results and caveats: Clonotype matching in VDJdb favored anti-spike CD8 responses and did not capture private and CD4 specificities.

This clonotype was picked up many times. What it recognizes is unknown. This CDR3 comprises 12 residues. Unique molecular identifiers tagged individual cDNA molecules. One entry per CDR3 protein, called by TCRdb with MiXCR from the 5' RACE reads. The sample records some 55,000 distinct CDR3 sequences, about 12% being singletons. The chain carries TRBV21-1 and TRBJ1-4. TRBV21-1 is a known pseudogene. The clonotype was recovered from an adult who was a healthcare worker with PCR-confirmed SARS-CoV-2 infection or an uninfected control (not recorded which). Source material: whole blood. CDR3 DNA sequence: TGTGCCAGCGGGGAGGGGGATGAAAAACTGTTTTTT. It encodes CASGEGDEKLFF.